One sample yielded the 18 T cell receptor beta chains listed below, sequenced in a study of T cell changes during pregnancy in multiple sclerosis. Clones were read by immunoSEQ multiplex PCR, and TCRdb kept only the in-frame ones, dropping some. The sample yields about 75,000 clones, 75% to 95% seen once. The material was CD4+ T cells from peripheral blood mononuclear cells, obtained before pregnancy. Source of these receptors: a female donor with multiple sclerosis, enrolled in a pregnancy study.

The chain links TRBV28 to TRBJ1-2; 11 positions agree with TRBD1. Losses at the gene ends were 7 bases for V and 8 bases for J; bases not matched to a gene: 12. Germline V gene data show CDR1 as MDHEN and CDR2 as SYDVKM. The CDR3 is made up of 15 amino acids. The CDR3, as DNA: TGTGCCAGCAAAAAACCGGACAGGGGGCTTTTAGGCTACACCTTC. Translated, it gives CASKKPDRGLLGYTF.

This chain links TRBV6-1 with TRBJ2-7; 8 positions match TRBD2. The CDR3 totals 15 residues. J gave up 2 bases and V 1 base, and 4 bases lay outside the gene matches. Germline CDR1 reads MNHNS; CDR2 reads SASEGT. This CDR3 reads CASSEEAGGPYEQYF. CDR3 nucleotide sequence: TGTGCCAGCAGTGAAGAGGCGGGAGGCCCCTACGAGCAGTACTTC.

The V gene is TRBV7-9, the J gene TRBJ2-2, with TRBD2 matching over 8 bases. The germline gives CDR1 SEHNR, CDR2 FQNEAQ (reference sequence). There are 16 residues in the CDR3. J was trimmed by 4 bases and V by 5 bases; bases with no gene match: 9. In nucleotides, the CDR3 is TGTGCCAGCAGCCGCGCGGGGGGACGGGGCACCGGGGAGCTGTTTTTT. It specifies CASSRAGGRGTGELFF. Supplemented by reference TRBV7-9 and TRBJ2-2, the full variable domain reads DTGVSQNPRHKITKRGQNVTFRCDPISEHNRLYWYRQTLGQGPEFLTYFQNEAQLEKSRLLSDRFSAERPKGSFSTLEIQRTEQGDSAMYLCASSRAGGRGTGELFFGEGSRLTVL.

This chain uses TRBV4-3 with TRBJ2-5, with 7 nucleotides matching TRBD2. J gave up 2 bases and V 1 base, and 13 bases lay outside the gene matches. The CDR3 is made up of 18 amino acids. The V gene's germline CDR1 is LGHNA and CDR2 YSLEER. In DNA, the CDR3 is TGCGCCAGCAGCCAAGGGACTAGGACCGAACCTGCGCAAGAGACCCAGTACTTC. This translates into CASSQGTRTEPAQETQYF.

The rearrangement joins TRBV9 to TRBJ2-1, with TRBD1 matching over 8 bases. The V gene's germline CDR1 is SGDLS and CDR2 YYNGEE. The CDR3 contains 15 residues. The J segment lost 7 bases and the V segment lost 2 bases, leaving 8 bases of the junction unmatched. In DNA, the CDR3 is TGTGCCAGCAGCGTTACAGGGGGAGTCGGAAATGAGCAGTTCTTC. This sequence encodes CASSVTGGVGNEQFF.

V and J are TRBV10-3 and TRBJ1-1; 11 bases agree with TRBD1. CDR1 and CDR2 from the germline V gene are ENHRY and SYGVKD. This CDR3 comprises 14 residues. The junction had 3 bases not matched to a gene; V was cut back by 6 bases and J by 3 bases. The CDR3 DNA sequence: TGTGCCATCAGCCGGGACAGGGGGGACACTGAAGCTTTCTTT. It specifies CAISRDRGDTEAFF.

The chain combines TRBV9 with TRBJ2-1; no definite D call. Trimming shortened V by 4 bases and J by 0 bases, and 14 bases separated the two germline ends. The CDR3 contains 16 residues. The germline CDR1 and CDR2 sequences are SGDLS and YYNGEE. The CDR3 reads CASSPHPLSSYNEQFF. In DNA form, the CDR3 reads TGTGCCAGCAGCCCCCACCCCCTGAGCTCCTACAATGAGCAGTTCTTC.

V and J are TRBV19 and TRBJ1-2, with TRBD1 matching 11 bases. With 5 bases clipped from V and 6 bases from J, the junction kept 11 bases outside the gene matches. Per germline, CDR1 LNHDA and CDR2 SQIVND (reference sequence). The CDR3 has 16 residues. The CDR3 spells CASSSGQGAQRNGYTF. The CDR3 nucleotides are TGTGCCAGTAGTTCCGGACAGGGGGCACAACGGAATGGCTACACCTTC.

This chain connects TRBV2 to TRBJ1-1; 7 nucleotides align to TRBD1. Germline-derived CDR1 and CDR2 are SNHLY and FYNNEI. The CDR3 covers 13 residues. Trimming cost V 8 bases and J 2 bases; bases outside gene matches: 5. This chain's CDR3 is CASLRQGNTEAFF. CDR3 nucleotides: TGTGCCAGCCTAAGACAGGGAAACACTGAAGCTTTCTTT.

The V call is TRBV29-1, the J call TRBJ2-1; 10 positions match TRBD2. The CDR3 loop spans 15 amino acids. From germline, CDR1 is SQVTM and CDR2 ANQGSEA. Trimming took 4 bases from V and 9 from J; bases not matched to a gene: 12. CDR3 in amino acids: CSVVGLAGVGGEQFF. In DNA, the CDR3 is TGCAGCGTTGTCGGGCTAGCGGGAGTAGGGGGTGAGCAGTTCTTC.

The chain joins TRBV5-1 to TRBJ2-1, with D possibly TRBD1 on 6 matching bases. Trimming removed 0 bases from V and 6 bases from J, with 19 bases in between. CDR1 SGHRS and CDR2 YFSETQ come from the germline V gene. This CDR3 spans 17 amino acids. Here the CDR3 reads CASSLDVVPRGSNEQFF. The CDR3 DNA is TGCGCCAGCAGCTTGGACGTAGTACCCAGGGGCTCCAATGAGCAGTTCTTC. Supplemented by reference TRBV5-1 and TRBJ2-1, the full variable domain reads KAGVTQTPRYLIKTRGQQVTLSCSPISGHRSVSWYQQTPGQGLQFLFEYFSETQRNKGNFPGRFSGRQFSNSRSEMNVSTLELGDSALYLCASSLDVVPRGSNEQFFGPGTRLTVL.

V usage is TRBV5-6 and J usage is TRBJ2-1; 7 nucleotides match TRBD2. CDR1 is SGHDT and CDR2 is YYEEEE in the germline V gene. V lost 0 bases, J lost 4 bases, and 4 bases stayed unmatched. CDR3 length: 15 amino acids. CDR3 nucleotides: TGTGCCAGCAGCTTGGGGGCTAGCGGATACAATGAGCAGTTCTTC. It translates to CASSLGASGYNEQFF.

J is TRBJ1-1 and V is TRBV6-1; D call uncertain. Germline CDR1 reads MNHNS; CDR2 reads SASEGT. V was shortened by 8 bases and J by 3 bases, with 13 bases between the two germline ends. The CDR3 totals 13 residues. The chain's CDR3 is CASSPVLDTEAFF. In DNA, the CDR3 is TGTGCCAGCTCCCCGGTCCTGGACACTGAAGCTTTCTTT.

In this sample, this clone turned up once. This chain uses TRBV5-5 with TRBJ1-3; 9 bases map to TRBD1. Germline V gives CDR1 SGHKS, CDR2 YYEKEE (reference sequence). The CDR3 runs to 16 residues. Unmatched junction bases numbered 5, after V lost 4 bases and J lost 0 bases. In DNA, the CDR3 is TGTGCCAGCAGCAGGACGGGACAGGGCTCTGGAAACACCATATATTTT. It translates to CASSRTGQGSGNTIYF.

CDR3 in amino acids: CASSQTDGVNTEAFF. The CDR3 nucleotides read TGCGCCAGCAGCCAAACGGACGGGGTAAACACTGAAGCTTTCTTT. The rearrangement joins TRBV4-3 to TRBJ1-1; no firm D call. The CDR3 runs to 15 residues. Germline-derived CDR1 and CDR2 are LGHNA and YSLEER. The V end was cut by 2 bases, the J end by 2 bases, with 12 bases between.

The chain is built from TRBV5-3 and TRBJ2-1; 7 nucleotides match TRBD2. TRBV5-3 is assigned to the ORF class and has an uncertain function. The ends lost 9 bases at V and 4 bases at J; junction bases unmatched: 10. The CDR3 totals 14 residues. The CDR3 DNA is TGTGCCATTGGGGGGGAGGGCGTTTACAATGAGCAGTTCTTC. Translating gives CAIGGEGVYNEQFF.

This chain joins TRBV18 and TRBJ2-1; 8 bases agree with TRBD1. CDR1 and CDR2 (germline): KGHSH, LQKENI. Losses at the gene ends were 5 bases for V and 2 bases for J; bases not matched to a gene: 5. The CDR3 is made up of 15 amino acids. The CDR3, as DNA: TGTGCCAGCTCAGGACAGGGAGGTACCTACAATGAGCAGTTCTTC. This sequence encodes CASSGQGGTYNEQFF.

This chain connects TRBV6-1 to TRBJ1-3, with 7 positions matching TRBD1. This CDR3 is 16 amino acids long. CDR1 and CDR2 from the germline V gene are MNHNS and SASEGT. The junction had 6 bases not matched to a gene; V was cut back by 4 bases and J by 0 bases. The CDR3 loop is CASSGTGPRSGNTIYF. The CDR3, as DNA: TGTGCCAGCAGTGGGACAGGCCCACGCTCTGGAAACACCATATATTTT.